This T cell receptor (beta chain) was observed in a study of T-cell reconstitution after alpha-beta-depleted transplantation in children. Unique molecular identifiers were built into the TCRbeta library. From the PCR reads, TCRdb called clonotypes with MiXCR, one entry per CDR3 protein. This repertoire shows approximately 510,000 distinct CDR3 sequences, about 17% found once; its top ten account for more than 2.5%. The length of the CDR3 is 13 residues. V shed 5 bases, J shed 7 bases, and the junction held 7 bases outside the gene matches. Germline-derived CDR1 and CDR2 are SGHRS and YFSETQ. The clonotype originates from a human donor who donated a stem cell graft to a child with acute lymphoblastic leukemia. The rearrangement uses TRBV5-1 and TRBJ2-7, with 9 bases fitting TRBD1. This material consisted of PBMCs from the stem cell graft donor, taken from the stem cell graft. The CDR3: CASRRTGAGEQYF. The CDR3 DNA follows: TGCGCCAGCAGGCGGACAGGGGCTGGGGAGCAGTACTTC.